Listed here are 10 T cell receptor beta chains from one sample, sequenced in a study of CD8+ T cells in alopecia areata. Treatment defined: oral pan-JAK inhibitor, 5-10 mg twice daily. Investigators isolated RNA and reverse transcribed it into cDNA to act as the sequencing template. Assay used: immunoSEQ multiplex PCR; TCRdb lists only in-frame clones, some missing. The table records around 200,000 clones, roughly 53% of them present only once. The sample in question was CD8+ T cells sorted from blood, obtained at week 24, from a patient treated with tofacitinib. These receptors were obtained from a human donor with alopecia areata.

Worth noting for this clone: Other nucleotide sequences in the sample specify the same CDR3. CDR3 DNA: TGTGCCAGCAGCTTGGGCGGAAACATTCAGTACTTC. As protein: CASSLGGNIQYF. This chain joins TRBV5-6 and TRBJ2-4; no clear D. Germline CDR1 SGHDT, CDR2 YYEEEE. This CDR3 is 12 amino acids long. V was trimmed by 0 bases and J by 6 bases, leaving 4 bases between them. Full variable domain (rest looked up from reference TRBV5-6 and TRBJ2-4): DAGVTQSPTHLIKTRGQQVTLRCSPKSGHDTVSWYQQALGQGPQFIFQYYEEEERQRGNFPDRFSGHQFPNYSSELNVNALLLGDSALYLCASSLGGNIQYFGAGTRLSVL.

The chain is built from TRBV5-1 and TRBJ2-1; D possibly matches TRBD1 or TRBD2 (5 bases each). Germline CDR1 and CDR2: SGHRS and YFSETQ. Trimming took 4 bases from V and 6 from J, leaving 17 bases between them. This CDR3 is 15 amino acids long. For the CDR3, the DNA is TGCGCCAGCAGCCCCACCCGGGACCCAACCAATGAGCAGTTCTTC. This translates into CASSPTRDPTNEQFF.

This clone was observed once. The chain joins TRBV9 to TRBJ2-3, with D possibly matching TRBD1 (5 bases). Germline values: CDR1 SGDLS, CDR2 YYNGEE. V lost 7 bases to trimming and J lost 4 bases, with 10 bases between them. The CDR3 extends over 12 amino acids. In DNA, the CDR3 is TGTGCCAGCTCGACAGCCCCAGATACGCAGTATTTT. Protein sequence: CASSTAPDTQYF.

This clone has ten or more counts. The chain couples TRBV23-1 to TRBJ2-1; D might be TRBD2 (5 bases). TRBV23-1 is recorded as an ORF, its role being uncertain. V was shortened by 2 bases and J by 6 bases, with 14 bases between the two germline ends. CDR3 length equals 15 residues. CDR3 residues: CASSQTRAPGNEQFF. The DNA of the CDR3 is TGCGCCAGCAGTCAAACGCGGGCCCCCGGCAATGAGCAGTTCTTC.

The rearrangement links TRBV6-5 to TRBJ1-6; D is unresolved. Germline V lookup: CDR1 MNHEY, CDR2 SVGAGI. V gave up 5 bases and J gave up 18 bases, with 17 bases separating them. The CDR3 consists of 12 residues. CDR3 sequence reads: CASSEDTDSPHF. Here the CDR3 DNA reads TGTGCCAGCAGTGAGGATACCGACTCTCCCCACTTT.

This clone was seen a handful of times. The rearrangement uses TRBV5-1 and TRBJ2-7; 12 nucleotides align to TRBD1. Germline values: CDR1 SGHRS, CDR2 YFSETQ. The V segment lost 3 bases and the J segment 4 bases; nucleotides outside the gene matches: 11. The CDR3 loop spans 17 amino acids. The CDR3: CASSSTGSGQGAYEQYF. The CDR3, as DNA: TGCGCCAGCAGCTCGACGGGGTCGGGACAGGGGGCTTACGAGCAGTACTTC.

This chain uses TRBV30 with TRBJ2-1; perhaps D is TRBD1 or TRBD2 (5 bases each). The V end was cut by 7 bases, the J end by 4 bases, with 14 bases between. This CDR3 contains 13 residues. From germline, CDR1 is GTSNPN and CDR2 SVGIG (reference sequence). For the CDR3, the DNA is TGTGCCTTAACCCGGGACGCTTACAATGAGCAGTTCTTC. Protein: CALTRDAYNEQFF.

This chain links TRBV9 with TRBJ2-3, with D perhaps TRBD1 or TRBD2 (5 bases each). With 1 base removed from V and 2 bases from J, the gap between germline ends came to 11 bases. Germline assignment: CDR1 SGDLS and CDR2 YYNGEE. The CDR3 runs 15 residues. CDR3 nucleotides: TGTGCCAGCAGCGTATGGGGGAGAAACACAGATACGCAGTATTTT. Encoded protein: CASSVWGRNTDTQYF.

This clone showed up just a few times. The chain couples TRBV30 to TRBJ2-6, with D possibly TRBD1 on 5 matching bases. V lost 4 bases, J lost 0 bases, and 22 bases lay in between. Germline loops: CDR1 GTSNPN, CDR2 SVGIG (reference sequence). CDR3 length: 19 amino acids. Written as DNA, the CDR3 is TGTGCCTGGATCCCCCTTTCCCCGACAGTTAGCTCTGGGGCCAACGTCCTGACTTTC. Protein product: CAWIPLSPTVSSGANVLTF.

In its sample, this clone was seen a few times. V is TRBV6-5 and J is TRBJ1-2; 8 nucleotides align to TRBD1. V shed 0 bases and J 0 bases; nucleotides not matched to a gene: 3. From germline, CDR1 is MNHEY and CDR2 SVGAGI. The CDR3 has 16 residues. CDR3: CASSYSRTGPNYGYTF. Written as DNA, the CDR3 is TGTGCCAGCAGTTACTCGCGGACAGGGCCTAACTATGGCTACACCTTC.